This TCR beta chain is from a study of T cell responses to AZD1222 COVID-19 vaccine. Whole-study results and caveats: When two AZD1222 doses had been given, Spike-specific TCR breadth and depth rose.

The CDR3 is 14 residues long. Trimming shortened V by 5 bases and J by 2 bases, and 13 bases separated the two germline ends. Germline lookup yields CDR1 MNHEY and CDR2 SMNVEV (reference sequence). Libraries were prepared by immunoSEQ multiplex PCR; TCRdb keeps only in-frame clonotypes and omits some of them. The table records roughly 100,000 clones, about 91% of them present only once. For this clone: The antigen remains undetermined.

The chain is built from TRBV27 and TRBJ2-7; a weak D match, TRBD2 (6 bases). Sequenced material: peripheral blood, taken on day 0 of AZD1222 vaccination. This TCR was sampled from an adult in good health. CDR3 bases: TGTGCCAGCAGTCCCCTGGGCGGGGCCTACGAGCAGTACTTC. Translated, it gives CASSPLGGAYEQYF.